Listed here is a single T cell receptor (beta chain). This sample is drawn from a study of blood T cell repertoires in COVID-19. Study-wide context: The study drew acute and convalescent COVID-19 samples from the United States, Italy and Spain. Sample material is recorded as cDNA or gDNA derived from T cells, B-cell-depleted T cells, or PBMCs.

Per the study methods: Estimated nucleated cell counts came from reference gene primer amplification. The table came from immunoSEQ multiplex PCR; TCRdb's copy has only in-frame clones and leaves some out. The D gene and trimming were derived from the DNA, and the V and J assignments and clone size from that table. The top ten clones hold around 13% of a sample with about 210,000 clones, 65% to 85% of them seen once. The germline V and J ends were trimmed by 4 bases and 6 bases, with 13 bases remaining between them. The CDR3 loop spans 13 amino acids. From germline, CDR1 is SGHKS and CDR2 YYEKEE (reference sequence).

This chain links TRBV5-5 with TRBJ1-1; D not resolved. Sequenced: peripheral blood. This receptor was taken from a human donor in a cohort sampled during active COVID-19. The CDR3 loop is CASSQTPDSEAFF. The CDR3 nucleotides read TGTGCCAGCAGCCAGACCCCGGACTCTGAAGCTTTCTTT.